This TCR beta chain came from a study of shared clonotypes between healthy human individuals. The overall study: Researchers drew samples from two women and a few men aged 18 to 49.

The CDR3 totals 12 residues. Per the germline V gene, CDR1 is SGHDT and CDR2 is YYEEEE. Deletions cut 0 bases from V and 5 bases from J, with 4 bases between. On ten immunoSEQ deep assay plates, unsorted PBMC DNA was sequenced. The assay was immunoSEQ multiplex PCR, and TCRdb's table has in-frame clones only and misses some. The sample lists hundreds of thousands of clones, around three quarters seen once, with around 13% in the top ten. The specimen sequenced was PBMCs. The TCR was taken from a woman in her forties in good health. Some clones in this sample may be carry-over from other donors' samples. The rearrangement joins TRBV5-6 to TRBJ2-3; D is uncertain. For the CDR3, the DNA is TGTGCCAGCAGCTTGGCAGTAGATACGCAGTATTTT. This encodes CASSLAVDTQYF.